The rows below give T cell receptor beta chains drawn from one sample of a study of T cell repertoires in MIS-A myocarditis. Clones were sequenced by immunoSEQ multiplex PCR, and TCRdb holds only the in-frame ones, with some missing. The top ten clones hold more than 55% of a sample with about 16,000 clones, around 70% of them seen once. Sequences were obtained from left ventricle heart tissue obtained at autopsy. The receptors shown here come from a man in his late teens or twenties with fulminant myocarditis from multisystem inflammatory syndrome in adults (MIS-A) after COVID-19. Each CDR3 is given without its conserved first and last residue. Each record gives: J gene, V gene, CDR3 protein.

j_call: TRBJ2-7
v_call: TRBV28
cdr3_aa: ASSTTGTGLYEQY

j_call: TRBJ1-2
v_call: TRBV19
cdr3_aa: ASTGQGSQYGYT

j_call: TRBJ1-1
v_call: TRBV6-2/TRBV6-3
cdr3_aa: ASSYRGTENTEAF

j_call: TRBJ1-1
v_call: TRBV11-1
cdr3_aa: ASSWGQGHTEAF

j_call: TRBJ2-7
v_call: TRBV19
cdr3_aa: ASNPGTGPYEQY

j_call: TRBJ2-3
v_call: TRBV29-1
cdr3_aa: SAPLEGDTQY

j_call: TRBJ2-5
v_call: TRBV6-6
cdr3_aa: ASTGHQETQY

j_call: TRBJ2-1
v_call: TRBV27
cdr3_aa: ASGGRTGNNEQF

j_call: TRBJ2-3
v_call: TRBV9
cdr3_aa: ASSAEFTSGGTDTQY

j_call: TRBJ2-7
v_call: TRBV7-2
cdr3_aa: ASRGLAGESYEQY

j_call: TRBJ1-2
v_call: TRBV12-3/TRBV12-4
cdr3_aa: ASSYRTYGYT

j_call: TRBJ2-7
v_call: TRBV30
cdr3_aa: AWNPSQGYEQY

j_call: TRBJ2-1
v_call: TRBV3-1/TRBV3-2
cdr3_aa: ASSQPRLDEQF

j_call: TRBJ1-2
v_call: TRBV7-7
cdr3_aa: ASRKGAHTGYT

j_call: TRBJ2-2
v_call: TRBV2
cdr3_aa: ASSPLGLAGFANTGELF

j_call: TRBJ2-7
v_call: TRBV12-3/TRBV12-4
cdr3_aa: ASSRDNYEQY

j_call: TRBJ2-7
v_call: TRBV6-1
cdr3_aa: ASSEALVSLGGFSYEQY

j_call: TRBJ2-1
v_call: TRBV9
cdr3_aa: ASSGDGIEQF

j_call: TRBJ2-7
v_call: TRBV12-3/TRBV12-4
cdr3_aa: ASSLGRIYEQY

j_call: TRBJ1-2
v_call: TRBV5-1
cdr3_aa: ASRPGGNYGYT

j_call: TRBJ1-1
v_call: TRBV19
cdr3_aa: ASSMTQGRTEAF

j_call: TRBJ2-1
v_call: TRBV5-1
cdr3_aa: ASSLAGSSGSINEQF

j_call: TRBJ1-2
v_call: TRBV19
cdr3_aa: ASSARQTGRGYT

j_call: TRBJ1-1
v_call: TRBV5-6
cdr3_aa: ASSLSGTNTEAF

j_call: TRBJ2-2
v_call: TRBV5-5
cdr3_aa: ASSLVALNTGELF

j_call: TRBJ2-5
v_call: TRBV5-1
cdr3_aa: ASSLGIDLGTQY

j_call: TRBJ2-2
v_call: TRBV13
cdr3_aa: ASSLGWSNTGELF

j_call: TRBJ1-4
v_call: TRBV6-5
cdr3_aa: ASMWERGAEKLF

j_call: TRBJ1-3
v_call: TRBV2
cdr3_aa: ASSREGLGNTIY

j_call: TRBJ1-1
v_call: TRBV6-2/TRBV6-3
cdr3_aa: ASSYLGPNAVSNTEAF

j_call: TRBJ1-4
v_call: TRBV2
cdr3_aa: ASSVGLGDEKLF

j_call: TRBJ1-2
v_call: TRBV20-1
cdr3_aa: SASPQLGAWSSYT

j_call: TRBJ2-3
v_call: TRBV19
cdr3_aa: ASSIGPGMADTQY